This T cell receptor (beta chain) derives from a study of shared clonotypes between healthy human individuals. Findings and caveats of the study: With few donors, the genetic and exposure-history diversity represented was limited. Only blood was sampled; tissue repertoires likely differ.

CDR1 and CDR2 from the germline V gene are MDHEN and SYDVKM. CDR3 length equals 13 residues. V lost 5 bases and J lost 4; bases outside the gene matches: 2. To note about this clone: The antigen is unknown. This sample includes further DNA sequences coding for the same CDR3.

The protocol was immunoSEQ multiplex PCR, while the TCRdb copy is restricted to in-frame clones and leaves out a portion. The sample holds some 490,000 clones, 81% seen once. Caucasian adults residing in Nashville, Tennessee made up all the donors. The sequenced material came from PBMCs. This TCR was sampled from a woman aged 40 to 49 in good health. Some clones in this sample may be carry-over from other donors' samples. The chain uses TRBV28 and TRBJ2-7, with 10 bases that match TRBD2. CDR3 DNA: TGTGCCAGCAGTAGACTAGCGGGTTACGAGCAGTACTTC. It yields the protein CASSRLAGYEQYF.